Given below is one TCR beta chain in context. Its antigen is unknown. Via MiXCR, TCRdb re-called the RT-PCR reads, giving one row per CDR3 protein. This repertoire shows about 570,000 distinct CDR3 sequences, about 10% found once; its top ten account for 9.5% to 13%. Trimming removed 7 bases from V and 2 bases from J, with 6 bases in between. The germline V gene has CDR1 MNHNY and CDR2 SVGAGI (reference sequence). The CDR3 is 11 amino acids. This sample was taken from a study of response to subunit inactivated influenza vaccine. General study points: Each seasonal influenza vaccination recruits few new T cells, the authors suggested.

This receptor was obtained from a man aged 45-60 years who received an inactivated influenza vaccine. Sequencing was performed on PBMCs from blood, taken on the day of vaccination. The chain joins TRBV6-6 to TRBJ2-7; D not certain. CDR3 loop: CASMIAYEQYF. The CDR3 DNA reads as TGTGCCAGCATGATAGCCTACGAGCAGTACTTC.